This entry concerns a single T cell receptor beta chain. Its antigen is currently unknown. The CDR3 length is 16 residues. V lost 1 base, J lost 0 bases, and 10 bases lay in between. The germline CDR1 and CDR2 sequences are MNHNS and SASEGT. The PCR employed 60 Vbeta primers together with 13 Jbeta primers. The protocol was immunoSEQ multiplex PCR, while the TCRdb copy is restricted to in-frame clones and leaves out a portion. The sample has about 200,000 clones, roughly 85% seen once; the top ten hold 1.5% to 2%. The data belong to a study of cytomegalovirus exposure and HLA in healthy donors. Study-level results: Association with HLA alleles at 0.05 false discovery rate was found for 16,951 TCR beta sequences in a later analysis. Reports indicate that TCR beta sequences accurately predicted the HLA-A and HLA-B alleles of most subjects.

The sequenced sample was PBMCs. The chain employs TRBV6-1 and TRBJ1-5, with D possibly matching TRBD1 (6 bases). This sequence was found in a woman younger than 30 in good health and CMV-seronegative. CDR3 DNA: TGTGCCAGCAGTGAAGGCCAGGGGTATAGCAATCAGCCCCAGCATTTT. It specifies CASSEGQGYSNQPQHF.